This T cell receptor (beta chain) was obtained from a study of shared clonotypes between healthy human individuals. On this clone: Its cognate antigen is unknown.

General study results and limits: A reduction in generation probabilities was seen for non-shared clonotypes relative to those shared by all four donors. Represented diversity (both genetic and exposure-history) was limited by the small number of donors.

Splitting the CD4+ cells yielded a CD45RA+ naive subset and a CD45RA-negative memory subset. The germline V gene has CDR1 MNHNS and CDR2 SASEGT. The CDR3 has 14 residues. Trimming pared 4 bases from V and 4 bases from J, leaving 13 bases between. Assay used: immunoSEQ multiplex PCR; TCRdb lists only in-frame clones, some missing. The sample consists of more than 1 million clones, 70% to 80% of them appearing once. The clonotype was recovered from a man aged 18 to 29 in good health. Some clones in this sample may be carry-over from other donors' samples. The gene calls are TRBV6-1 and TRBJ1-2; possibly TRBD1 for D (6 bases). The specimen was memory CD4+ T cells from PBMCs. Subset indicated: CD45RA-negative fraction. This CDR3 is CASSAQGYSYGYTF. In nucleotides, the CDR3 is TGTGCCAGCAGTGCCCAGGGGTACAGCTATGGCTACACCTTC.